These T cell receptor beta chains were read from a single sample in a study of patients and donors after allogeneic stem cell transplantation. One entry per CDR3 protein, called by TCRdb with MiXCR from the RT-PCR reads. The sample records 390,000 or so distinct CDR3 sequences, roughly 17% being singletons. Sequenced input: blood, either unsorted or a sorted T cell fraction (not recorded which). These TCRs come from a human donor who was either an allogeneic HSCT recipient or a stem cell or donor lymphocyte infusion donor (not recorded which). It is not recorded whose cells these are; they may come from a transplant donor. The CDR3 runs from the conserved cysteine through the conserved F or W. Fields, in order: J gene, clone size, D gene, V gene, CDR3 protein, CDR3 DNA. D genes are given only for firm matches. Clone sizes are given selectively: once, few, many, or a class where the clone is expanded.

j_call: TRBJ2-2
clone_size: -
d_call: -
v_call: TRBV7-3
cdr3_aa: CASSFQAAGGELFF
cdr3_nt: TGTGCCAGCAGCTTTCAGGCGGCGGGCGGGGAGCTGTTTTTT

j_call: TRBJ2-2
clone_size: few
d_call: -
v_call: TRBV4-3
cdr3_aa: CASSQGRPTGELFF
cdr3_nt: TGCGCCAGCAGCCAAGGACGGCCCACCGGGGAGCTGTTTTTT

j_call: TRBJ1-5
clone_size: few
d_call: TRBD1
v_call: TRBV3-1
cdr3_aa: CASSQASGGGEPQHF
cdr3_nt: TGTGCCAGCAGCCAAGCCTCAGGGGGGGGTGAGCCCCAGCATTTT

j_call: TRBJ2-2
clone_size: many
d_call: TRBD2
v_call: TRBV29-1
cdr3_aa: CSVGLAESYTGELFF
cdr3_nt: TGCAGCGTTGGACTAGCGGAGAGCTACACCGGGGAGCTGTTTTTT

j_call: TRBJ2-7
clone_size: few
d_call: -
v_call: TRBV2
cdr3_aa: CASSPMYEQYF
cdr3_nt: TGTGCCAGCAGCCCGATGTACGAGCAGTACTTC

j_call: TRBJ1-2
clone_size: -
d_call: -
v_call: TRBV5-5
cdr3_aa: CASPKEANYGYTF
cdr3_nt: TGTGCCAGCCCTAAAGAAGCTAACTATGGCTACACCTTC

j_call: TRBJ1-3
clone_size: -
d_call: -
v_call: TRBV4-3
cdr3_aa: CASSLREGTNTIYF
cdr3_nt: TGCGCCAGCAGCCTCCGGGAAGGGACGAACACCATATATTTT

j_call: TRBJ2-2
clone_size: few
d_call: -
v_call: TRBV30
cdr3_aa: CAWSVSGVTGELFF
cdr3_nt: TGTGCCTGGAGTGTATCAGGGGTCACCGGGGAGCTGTTTTTT

j_call: TRBJ1-1
clone_size: few
d_call: -
v_call: TRBV7-8
cdr3_aa: CASSKRARHLYTEAFF
cdr3_nt: TGTGCCAGCAGCAAGAGGGCGAGACACCTTTACACTGAAGCTTTCTTT

j_call: TRBJ2-5
clone_size: -
d_call: TRBD2
v_call: TRBV10-3
cdr3_aa: CATMTSGQETQYF
cdr3_nt: TGTGCCACCATGACTAGCGGGCAAGAGACCCAGTACTTC

j_call: TRBJ2-2
clone_size: -
d_call: TRBD2
v_call: TRBV6-5
cdr3_aa: CASSYSGREQNTGELFF
cdr3_nt: TGTGCCAGCAGTTACTCGGGGCGGGAGCAGAACACCGGGGAGCTGTTTTTT

j_call: TRBJ2-5
clone_size: once
d_call: -
v_call: TRBV4-2
cdr3_aa: CAPQQGRETQYF
cdr3_nt: TGTGCCCCCCAACAGGGTAGGGAGACCCAGTACTTC

j_call: TRBJ1-1
clone_size: few
d_call: TRBD1
v_call: TRBV12-3/TRBV12-4
cdr3_aa: CASTGTGRTEAFF
cdr3_nt: TGTGCCAGCACCGGGACAGGTCGAACTGAAGCTTTCTTT

j_call: TRBJ2-2
clone_size: few
d_call: -
v_call: TRBV6-1
cdr3_aa: CASSKPPPRTPGSCFF
cdr3_nt: -

j_call: TRBJ1-5
clone_size: few
d_call: -
v_call: TRBV6-5
cdr3_aa: CASSYAGGPQHF
cdr3_nt: TGTGCCAGCAGTTACGCTGGAGGGCCCCAGCATTTT

j_call: TRBJ2-5
clone_size: -
d_call: TRBD2
v_call: TRBV7-8
cdr3_aa: CASSGSGGFQETQYF
cdr3_nt: TGTGCCAGCAGCGGATCGGGGGGATTCCAAGAGACCCAGTACTTC

j_call: TRBJ2-2
clone_size: few
d_call: -
v_call: TRBV7-9
cdr3_aa: CASSSALRLNTGELFF
cdr3_nt: TGTGCCAGCAGCTCAGCACTTCGGCTTAACACCGGGGAGCTGTTTTTT